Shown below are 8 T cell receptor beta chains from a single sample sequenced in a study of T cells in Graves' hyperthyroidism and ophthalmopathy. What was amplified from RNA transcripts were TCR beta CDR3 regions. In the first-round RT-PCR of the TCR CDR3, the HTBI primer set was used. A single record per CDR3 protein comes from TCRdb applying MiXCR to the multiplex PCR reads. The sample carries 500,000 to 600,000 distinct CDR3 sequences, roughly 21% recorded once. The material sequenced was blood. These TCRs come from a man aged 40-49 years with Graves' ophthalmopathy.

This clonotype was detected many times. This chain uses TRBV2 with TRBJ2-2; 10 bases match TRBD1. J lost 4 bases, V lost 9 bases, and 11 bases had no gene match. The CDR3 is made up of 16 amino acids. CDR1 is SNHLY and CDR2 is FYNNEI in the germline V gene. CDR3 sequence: CASAGPGQGSTGELFF. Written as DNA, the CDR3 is TGTGCCAGTGCCGGACCGGGACAGGGGTCCACCGGGGAGCTGTTTTTT.

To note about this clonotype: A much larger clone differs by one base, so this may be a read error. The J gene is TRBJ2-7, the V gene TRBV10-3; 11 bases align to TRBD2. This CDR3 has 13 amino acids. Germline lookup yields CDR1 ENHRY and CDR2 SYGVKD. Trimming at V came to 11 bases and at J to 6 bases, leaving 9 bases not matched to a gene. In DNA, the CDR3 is TGTGCCGTTAGCGGGGGGGGCACAGTCGAGCAGTACTTC. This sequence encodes CAVSGGGTVEQYF.

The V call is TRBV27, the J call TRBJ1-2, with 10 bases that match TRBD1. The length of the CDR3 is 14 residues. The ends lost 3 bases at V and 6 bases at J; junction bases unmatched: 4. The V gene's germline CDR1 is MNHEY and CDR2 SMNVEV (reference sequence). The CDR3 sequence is CASSFTGQGDGYTF. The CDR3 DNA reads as TGTGCCAGCAGTTTTACCGGACAGGGGGATGGCTACACCTTC.

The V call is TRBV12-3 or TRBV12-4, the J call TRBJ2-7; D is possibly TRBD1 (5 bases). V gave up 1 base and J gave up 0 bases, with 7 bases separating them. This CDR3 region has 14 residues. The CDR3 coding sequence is TGTGCCAGCAGTTTAGAGGGGAACTCCTACGAGCAGTACTTC. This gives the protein CASSLEGNSYEQYF.

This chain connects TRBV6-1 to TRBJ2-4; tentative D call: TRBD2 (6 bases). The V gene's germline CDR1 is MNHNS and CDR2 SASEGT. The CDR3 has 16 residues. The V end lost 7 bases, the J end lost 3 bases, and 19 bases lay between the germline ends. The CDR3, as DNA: TGTGCCAGCAAAGGGTCTAGCGTCAGGGTCAAAAACATTCAGTACTTC. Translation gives CASKGSSVRVKNIQYF.

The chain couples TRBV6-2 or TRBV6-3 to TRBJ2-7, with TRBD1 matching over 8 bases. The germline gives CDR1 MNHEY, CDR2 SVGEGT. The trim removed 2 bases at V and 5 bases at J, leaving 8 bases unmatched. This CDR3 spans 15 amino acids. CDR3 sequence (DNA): TGTGCCAGCAGTTACGGGGGGACAGGTCTCGACGAGCAGTACTTC. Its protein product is CASSYGGTGLDEQYF.

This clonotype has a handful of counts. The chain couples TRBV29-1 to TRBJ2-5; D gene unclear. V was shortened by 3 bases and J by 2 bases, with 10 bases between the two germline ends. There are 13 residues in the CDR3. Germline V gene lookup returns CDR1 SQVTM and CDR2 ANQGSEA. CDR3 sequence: CSVDFLVQETQYF. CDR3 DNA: TGCAGCGTTGATTTCCTCGTTCAAGAGACCCAGTACTTC.

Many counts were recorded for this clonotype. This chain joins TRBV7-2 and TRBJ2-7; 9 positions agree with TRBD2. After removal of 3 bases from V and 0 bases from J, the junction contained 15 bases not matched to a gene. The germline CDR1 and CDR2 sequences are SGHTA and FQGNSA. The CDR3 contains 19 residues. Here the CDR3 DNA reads TGTGCCAGCAGCTTCAACGCCCATTGGGCGGGAGGGAACTCCTACGAGCAGTACTTC. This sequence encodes CASSFNAHWAGGNSYEQYF.